This T cell receptor beta chain was recorded in a study of Ad26.COV2.S vaccination and SARS-CoV-2 variants. This clone turned up a few times. The CDR3 is 19 residues long. The germline V gene has CDR1 SGHAT and CDR2 FQNNGV. Trimming took 0 bases from V and 6 from J; bases not matched to a gene: 11. The table came from immunoSEQ multiplex PCR; TCRdb's copy has only in-frame clones and leaves some out. The sample shows around 100,000 clones, 82% of them seen only once. This sequence originates from a human donor who had recovered from COVID-19. The chain links TRBV11-2 to TRBJ2-3, with 14 bases matching TRBD2. The sequences come from peripheral blood, collected after recovery from COVID-19. The CDR3 DNA follows: TGTGCCAGCAGCTTAGATCGAACAGGACTAGCGGGAGGTTCCGATACGCAGTATTTT. This encodes CASSLDRTGLAGGSDTQYF.